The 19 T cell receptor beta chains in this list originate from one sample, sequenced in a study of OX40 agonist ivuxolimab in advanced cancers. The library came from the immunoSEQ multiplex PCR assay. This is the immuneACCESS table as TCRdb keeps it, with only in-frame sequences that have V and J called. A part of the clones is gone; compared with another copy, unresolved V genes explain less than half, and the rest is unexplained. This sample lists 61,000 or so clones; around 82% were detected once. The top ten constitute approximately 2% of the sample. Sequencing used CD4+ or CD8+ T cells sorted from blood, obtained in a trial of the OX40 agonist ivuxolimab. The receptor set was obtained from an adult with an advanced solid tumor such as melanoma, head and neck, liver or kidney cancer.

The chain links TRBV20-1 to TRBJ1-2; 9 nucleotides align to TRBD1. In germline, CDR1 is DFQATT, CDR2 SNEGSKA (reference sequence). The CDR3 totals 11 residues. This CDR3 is CLTGGNYGYTF. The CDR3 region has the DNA TGCCTGACAGGGGGTAACTATGGCTACACCTTC.

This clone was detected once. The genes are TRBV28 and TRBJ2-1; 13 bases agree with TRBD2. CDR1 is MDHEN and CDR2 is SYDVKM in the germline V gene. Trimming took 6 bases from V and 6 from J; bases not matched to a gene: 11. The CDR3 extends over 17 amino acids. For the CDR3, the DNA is TGTGCCAGCAGCCCTGGACTAGCGGGAGAGGGGGGCAATGAGCAGTTCTTC. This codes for CASSPGLAGEGGNEQFF.

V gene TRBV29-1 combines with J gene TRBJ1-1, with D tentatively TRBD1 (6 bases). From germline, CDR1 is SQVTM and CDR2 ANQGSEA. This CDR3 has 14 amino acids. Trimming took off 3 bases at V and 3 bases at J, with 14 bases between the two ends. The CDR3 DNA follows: TGCAGCGTTGAGGGGGGGCGCGGGTACACTGAAGCTTTCTTT. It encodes CSVEGGRGYTEAFF. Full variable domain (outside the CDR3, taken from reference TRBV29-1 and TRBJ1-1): SAVISQKPSRDICQRGTSLTIQCQVDSQVTMMFWYRQQPGQSLTLIATANQGSEATYESGFVIDKFPISRPNLTFSTLTVSNMSPEDSSIYLCSVEGGRGYTEAFFGQGTRLTVV.

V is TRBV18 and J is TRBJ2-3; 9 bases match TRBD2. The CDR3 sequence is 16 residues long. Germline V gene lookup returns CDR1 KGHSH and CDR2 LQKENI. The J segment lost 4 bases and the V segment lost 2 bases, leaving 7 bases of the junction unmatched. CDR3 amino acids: CASSPNLRGRADTQYF. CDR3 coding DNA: TGTGCCAGCTCACCAAACCTACGCGGGAGGGCAGATACGCAGTATTTT. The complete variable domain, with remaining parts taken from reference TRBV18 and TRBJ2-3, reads NAGVMQNPRHLVRRRGQEARLRCSPMKGHSHVYWYRQLPEEGLKFMVYLQKENIIDESGMPKERFSAEFPKEGPSILRIQQVVRGDSAAYFCASSPNLRGRADTQYFGPGTRLTVL.

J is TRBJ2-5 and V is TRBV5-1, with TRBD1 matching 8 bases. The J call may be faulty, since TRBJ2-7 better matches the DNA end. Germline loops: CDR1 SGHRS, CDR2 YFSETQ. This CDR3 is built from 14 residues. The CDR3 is CASRDSTGAYEQYF. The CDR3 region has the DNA TGCGCCAGCAGGGACTCGACAGGGGCCTACGAGCAGTACTTC.

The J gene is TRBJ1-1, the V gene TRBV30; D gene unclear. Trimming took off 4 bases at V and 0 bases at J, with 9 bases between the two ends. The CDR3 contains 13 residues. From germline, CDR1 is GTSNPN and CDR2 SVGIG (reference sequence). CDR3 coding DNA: TGTGCCTGGACGGACGGGATGAACACTGAAGCTTTCTTT. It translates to CAWTDGMNTEAFF.

CDR3 DNA sequence: TGTGCCAGCAGTAAAGGCACGATCCAAGAGACCCAGTACTTC. Translated, it gives CASSKGTIQETQYF. V usage is TRBV2 and J usage is TRBJ2-5, with D unresolved. Trimming removed 5 bases at V and 1 base at J, with 11 bases between. The CDR3 is 14 residues long. CDR1 is SNHLY, CDR2 FYNNEI, per germline.

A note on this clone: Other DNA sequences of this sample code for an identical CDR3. The DNA of the CDR3 is TGTGCCAGCAGCTTAGGTTACACTGAAGCTTTCTTT. This encodes CASSLGYTEAFF. The J gene is TRBJ1-1, the V gene TRBV7-2; D is uncertain. Trimming pared 1 base from V and 3 bases from J, leaving 3 bases between. CDR1 is SGHTA, CDR2 FQGNSA, per germline. The CDR3 runs 12 residues.

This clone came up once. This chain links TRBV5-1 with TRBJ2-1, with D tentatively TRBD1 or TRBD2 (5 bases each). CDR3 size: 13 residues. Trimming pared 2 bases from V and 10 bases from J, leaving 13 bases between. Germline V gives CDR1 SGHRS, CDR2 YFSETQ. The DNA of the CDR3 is TGCGCCAGCAGCTTAACCAGGGAGTACGAGCAGTTCTTC. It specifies CASSLTREYEQFF.

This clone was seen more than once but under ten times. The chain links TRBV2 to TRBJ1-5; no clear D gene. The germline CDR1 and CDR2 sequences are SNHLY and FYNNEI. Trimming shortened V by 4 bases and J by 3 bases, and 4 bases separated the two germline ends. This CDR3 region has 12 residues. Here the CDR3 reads CASSAINQPQHF. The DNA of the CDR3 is TGTGCCAGCAGTGCGATCAATCAGCCCCAGCATTTT.

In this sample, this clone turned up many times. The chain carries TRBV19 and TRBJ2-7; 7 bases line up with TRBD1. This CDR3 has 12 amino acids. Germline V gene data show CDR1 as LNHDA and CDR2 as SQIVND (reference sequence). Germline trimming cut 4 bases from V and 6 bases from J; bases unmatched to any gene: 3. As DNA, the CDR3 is TGTGCCAGTAGTACCAACAGGGGCGAGCAGTACTTC. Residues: CASSTNRGEQYF.

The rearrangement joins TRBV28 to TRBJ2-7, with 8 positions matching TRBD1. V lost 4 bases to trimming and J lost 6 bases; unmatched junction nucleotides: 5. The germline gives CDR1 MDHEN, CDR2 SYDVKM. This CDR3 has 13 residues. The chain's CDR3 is CASSSDQGAEQYF. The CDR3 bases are TGTGCCAGCAGTTCTGACCAGGGGGCCGAGCAGTACTTC.

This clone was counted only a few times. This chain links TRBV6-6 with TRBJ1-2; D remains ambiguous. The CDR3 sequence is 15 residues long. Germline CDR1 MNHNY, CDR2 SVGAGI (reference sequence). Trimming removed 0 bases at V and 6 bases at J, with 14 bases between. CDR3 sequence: CASSYSFGKSHGYTF. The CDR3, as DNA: TGTGCCAGCAGTTACTCGTTCGGAAAGAGCCATGGCTACACCTTC.

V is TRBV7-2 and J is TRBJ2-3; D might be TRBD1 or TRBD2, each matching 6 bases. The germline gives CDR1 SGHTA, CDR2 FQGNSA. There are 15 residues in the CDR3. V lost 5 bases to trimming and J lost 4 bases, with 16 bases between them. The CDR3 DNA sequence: TGTGCCAGCAGCCCGGGGGCAGGGGTGCCAGATACGCAGTATTTT. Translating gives CASSPGAGVPDTQYF.

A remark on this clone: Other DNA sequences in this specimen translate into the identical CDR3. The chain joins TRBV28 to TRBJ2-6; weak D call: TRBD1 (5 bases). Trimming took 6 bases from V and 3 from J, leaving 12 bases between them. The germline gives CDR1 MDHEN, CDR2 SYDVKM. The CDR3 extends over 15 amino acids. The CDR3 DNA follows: TGTGCCAGCAGCCCCGACAGTAGTGGGGCCAACGTCCTGACTTTC. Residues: CASSPDSSGANVLTF.

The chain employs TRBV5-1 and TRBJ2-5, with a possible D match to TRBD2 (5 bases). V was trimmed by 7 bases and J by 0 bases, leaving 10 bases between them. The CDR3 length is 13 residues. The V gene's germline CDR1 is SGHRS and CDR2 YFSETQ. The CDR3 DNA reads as TGCGCCAGCGACCGGGGATACCAAGAGACCCAGTACTTC. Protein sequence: CASDRGYQETQYF.

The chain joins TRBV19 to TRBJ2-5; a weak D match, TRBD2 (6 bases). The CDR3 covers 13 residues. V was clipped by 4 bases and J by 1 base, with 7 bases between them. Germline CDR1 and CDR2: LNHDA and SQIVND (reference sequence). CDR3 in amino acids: CASSTGVQETQYF. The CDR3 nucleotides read TGTGCCAGTAGTACGGGGGTCCAAGAGACCCAGTACTTC.

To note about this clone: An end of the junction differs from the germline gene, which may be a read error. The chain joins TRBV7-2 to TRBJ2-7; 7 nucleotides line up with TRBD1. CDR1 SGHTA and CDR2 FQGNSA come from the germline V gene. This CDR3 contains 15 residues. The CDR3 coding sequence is TGTGCCAGCAGCCTAGCCGGGACAGAGATCTACGAGCAGTACTTC. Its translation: CASSLAGTEIYEQYF.

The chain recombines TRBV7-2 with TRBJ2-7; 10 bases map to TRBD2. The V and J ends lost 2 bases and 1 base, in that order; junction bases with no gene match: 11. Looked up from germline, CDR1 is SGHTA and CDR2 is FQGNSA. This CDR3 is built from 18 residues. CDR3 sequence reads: CASSLSPSGRSFSYEQYF. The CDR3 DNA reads TGTGCCAGCAGCTTATCGCCTAGCGGGAGATCCTTTTCCTACGAGCAGTACTTC. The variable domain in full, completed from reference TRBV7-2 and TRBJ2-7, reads GAGVSQSPSNKVTEKGKDVELRCDPISGHTALYWYRQSLGQGLEFLIYFQGNSAPDKSGLPSDRFSAERTGGSVSTLTIQRTQQEDSAVYLCASSLSPSGRSFSYEQYFGPGTRLTVT.